This T cell receptor (beta chain) was documented in a study of cytomegalovirus exposure and HLA in healthy donors. Study findings and constraints: Links to common viral pathogens appeared, in a later analysis, for several of the most significant clusters. The authors later linked a missense DCLRE1C variant to TCR beta V- and J-gene trimming.

As to this clone: Its target is not known.

The PCR employed 60 Vbeta primers together with 13 Jbeta primers. Profiling relied on immunoSEQ multiplex PCR, and the TCRdb table lists in-frame clones only, not all of them. The sample contains about 140,000 clones, over 80% of which appear only once. The sequence was collected from a female donor in good health and CMV-seronegative. Input material: PBMCs.

The CDR3 nucleotides are TGTGCCAGCAACCCCCGGACAGGGCTAGACTACGAGCAGTACTTC. Amino acids: CASNPRTGLDYEQYF. The gene calls are TRBV28 and TRBJ2-7, with 8 bases lining up with TRBD1. The V and J ends lost 7 bases and 3 bases, in that order; junction bases with no gene match: 11. Germline lookup yields CDR1 MDHEN and CDR2 SYDVKM. This CDR3 has 15 residues.